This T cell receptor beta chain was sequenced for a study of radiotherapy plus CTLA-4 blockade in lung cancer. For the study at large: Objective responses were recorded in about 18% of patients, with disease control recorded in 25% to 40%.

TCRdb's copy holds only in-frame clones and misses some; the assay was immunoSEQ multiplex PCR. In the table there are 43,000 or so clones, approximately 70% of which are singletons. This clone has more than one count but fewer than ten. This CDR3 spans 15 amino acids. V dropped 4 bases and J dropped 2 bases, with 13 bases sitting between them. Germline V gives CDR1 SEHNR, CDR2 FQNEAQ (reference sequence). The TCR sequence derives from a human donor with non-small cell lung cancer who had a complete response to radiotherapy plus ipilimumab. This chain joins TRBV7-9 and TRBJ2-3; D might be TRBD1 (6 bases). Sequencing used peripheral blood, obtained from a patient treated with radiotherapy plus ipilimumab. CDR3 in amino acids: CASSSFRGSTDTQYF. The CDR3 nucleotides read TGTGCCAGCAGCTCATTCAGGGGATCCACAGATACGCAGTATTTT.